This record covers a single T cell receptor (beta chain). Antigen specificity is unknown. The germline CDR1 and CDR2 sequences are KGHDR and SFDVKD. The CDR3 length is 14 residues. After removal of 9 bases from V and 3 bases from J, the junction contained 9 bases not matched to a gene. The sample comes from a study of CD8 T cells in Susac syndrome. Whole-study findings and limits: The study acknowledged a relatively small number of individuals in its TCR sequencing and HLA analysis.

RNA amounts of roughly 0.45 to 1 ug underwent reverse transcription with random hexamers. The CDR3 of TCR beta was amplified by immunoSEQ multiplex PCR across 54 Vbeta and 13 Jbeta. TCRdb reanalysed the immunoSEQ multiplex PCR reads using MiXCR and keeps one entry per CDR3 protein. The table lists about 300,000 distinct CDR3 sequences, approximately 85% of them singletons. In blood CD8+ and CD4+ T cells, TCR beta underwent sequencing. TEMRA cells were FACS-enriched, and CD8+ and CD4+ T cells were isolated negatively. The TCR was taken from a human donor with multiple sclerosis. Sequencing was performed on CD8+ T cells from PBMCs. The rearrangement links TRBV24-1 to TRBJ2-7, with TRBD1 matching over 8 bases. The CDR3 loop is CATATGTGLYEQYF. The CDR3 bases are TGTGCCACCGCGACCGGGACAGGTCTCTACGAGCAGTACTTC.